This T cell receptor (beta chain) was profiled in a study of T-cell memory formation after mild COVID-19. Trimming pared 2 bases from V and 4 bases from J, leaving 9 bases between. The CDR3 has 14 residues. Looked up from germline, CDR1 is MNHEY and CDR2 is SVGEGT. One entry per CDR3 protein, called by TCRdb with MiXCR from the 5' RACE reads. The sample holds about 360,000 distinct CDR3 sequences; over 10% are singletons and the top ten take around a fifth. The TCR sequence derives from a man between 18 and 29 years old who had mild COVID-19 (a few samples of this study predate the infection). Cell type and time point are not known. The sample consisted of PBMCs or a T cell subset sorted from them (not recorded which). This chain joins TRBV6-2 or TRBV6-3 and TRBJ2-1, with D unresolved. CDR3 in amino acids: CASSYVIQYNEQFF. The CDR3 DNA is TGTGCCAGCAGTTACGTGATACAGTACAATGAGCAGTTCTTC.